Shown below are 26 T cell receptor beta chains from a single sample sequenced in a study of neurological immune-mediated disorders. TCRdb analysed the 5' RACE reads with MiXCR anew, one entry per CDR3 protein. The profile shows roughly 120,000 distinct CDR3 sequences, roughly 3.4% of them singletons. The sequenced sample consisted of PBMCs. Receptors were obtained from a woman aged 25 to 39 with multiple sclerosis.

This clonotype showed up many times. CDR3 DNA: TGCAGTGCCTCCTCCGGACAGCTGCGTGATGATACGCAGTATTTT. Its protein is CSASSGQLRDDTQYF. The V and J genes are TRBV20-1 and TRBJ2-3; D may be TRBD1 (6 bases). The germline V gene has CDR1 DFQATT and CDR2 SNEGSKA (reference sequence). Trimming took off 6 bases at V and 6 bases at J, with 22 bases between the two ends. The CDR3 extends over 15 amino acids.

In this sample, this clonotype turned up many times. The chain is built from TRBV20-1 and TRBJ1-1, with TRBD1 matching 7 bases. The germline CDR1 and CDR2 sequences are DFQATT and SNEGSKA (reference sequence). With V trimmed by 0 bases and J by 3 bases, 4 bases remained unmatched. The CDR3 covers 14 residues. The CDR3 spells CSARDTGTDTEAFF. The CDR3 nucleotides are TGCAGTGCTAGAGATACCGGGACAGACACTGAAGCTTTCTTT.

This clonotype was found many times. The chain is built from TRBV5-1 and TRBJ2-3; D perhaps matches TRBD1 (5 bases). This CDR3 is built from 17 residues. The ends were cut back, 0 bases at V and 1 base at J, with 15 bases in the middle. Per germline, CDR1 SGHRS and CDR2 YFSETQ. The DNA for the CDR3 is TGCGCCAGCAGCTTGGTTTCGTCAGGGTCTGGCACAGATACGCAGTATTTT. Translation: CASSLVSSGSGTDTQYF. The whole variable domain, remainder taken from reference TRBV5-1 and TRBJ2-3, is KAGVTQTPRYLIKTRGQQVTLSCSPISGHRSVSWYQQTPGQGLQFLFEYFSETQRNKGNFPGRFSGRQFSNSRSEMNVSTLELGDSALYLCASSLVSSGSGTDTQYFGPGTRLTVL.

This clonotype occurred many times. The chain recombines TRBV6-6 with TRBJ1-2; tentatively, D is TRBD1 (5 bases). The V end lost 2 bases, the J end lost 0 bases, and 10 bases lay between the germline ends. This CDR3 region has 15 residues. Germline CDR1 is MNHNY and CDR2 is SVGAGI (reference sequence). DNA for the CDR3: TGTGCCAGCAGTTACGCCGACAGCACTAACTATGGCTACACCTTC. Amino acids: CASSYADSTNYGYTF.

This clonotype was counted many times. CDR3 protein: CASSIGPGGVTDTQYF. CDR3 in DNA: TGCGCCAGCAGCATCGGACCGGGTGGTGTAACAGATACGCAGTATTTT. The chain carries TRBV5-1 and TRBJ2-3, with D unclear. CDR1 and CDR2 from the germline V gene are SGHRS and YFSETQ. V was trimmed by 4 bases and J by 3 bases, leaving 18 bases between them. CDR3 length equals 16 residues. The whole variable domain, remainder taken from reference TRBV5-1 and TRBJ2-3, is KAGVTQTPRYLIKTRGQQVTLSCSPISGHRSVSWYQQTPGQGLQFLFEYFSETQRNKGNFPGRFSGRQFSNSRSEMNVSTLELGDSALYLCASSIGPGGVTDTQYFGPGTRLTVL.

This clonotype was seen many times. The CDR3 coding sequence is TGTGCCAGCAGTGCCCGGGACAGAAATCAGCCCCAGCATTTT. Translating it yields CASSARDRNQPQHF. The chain carries TRBV25-1 and TRBJ1-5; 7 bases match TRBD1. The CDR3 extends over 14 amino acids. Germline V gene lookup returns CDR1 MGHDK and CDR2 SYGVNS. V lost 4 bases and J lost 4; bases outside the gene matches: 4.

In its sample, this clonotype was seen many times. The chain uses TRBV6-5 and TRBJ1-2; a possible D gene is TRBD1 (6 bases). This CDR3 is 15 amino acids long. Germline V lookup: CDR1 MNHEY, CDR2 SVGAGI. V dropped 6 bases and J dropped 5 bases, with 19 bases sitting between them. Here the CDR3 reads CASSPTMTGTYGYTF. CDR3 bases: TGTGCCAGCAGCCCTACCATGACAGGCACATATGGCTACACCTTC.

This clonotype was counted at least ten times. In nucleotides, the CDR3 is TGCAGCGTTGAAGCAACCCCGGGGGGCCCATACAATGAGCAGTTCTTC. This gives the protein CSVEATPGGPYNEQFF. V and J are TRBV29-1 and TRBJ2-1; weak D call: TRBD2 (7 bases). The germline V gene encodes CDR1 SQVTM and CDR2 ANQGSEA. Trimming stripped 1 base from V and 4 bases from J, with 17 bases between. There are 16 residues in the CDR3.

This clonotype was counted ten times or more. The V call is TRBV7-2, the J call TRBJ1-2, with D maybe TRBD1 (5 bases). V was cut by 1 base and J by 4 bases, with 13 bases left in between. Per the germline V gene, CDR1 is SGHTA and CDR2 is FQGNSA. The CDR3 has 15 amino acids. As DNA, the CDR3 is TGTGCCAGCAGCTTAGAGCGGGGACGGACCTATGGCTACACCTTC. Its protein product is CASSLERGRTYGYTF.

In this sample, this clonotype turned up many times. The V and J genes are TRBV3-1 and TRBJ2-7; weak D call: TRBD1 (6 bases). Looked up from germline, CDR1 is LGHDT and CDR2 is YNNKEL (reference sequence). The germline V and J ends were trimmed by 4 bases and 4 bases, with 8 bases remaining between them. The CDR3 has 12 amino acids. The CDR3: CASSRRGYEQYF. In DNA form, the CDR3 reads TGTGCCAGCAGCCGCAGGGGATACGAGCAGTACTTC.

This clonotype was detected ten times or more. The chain couples TRBV12-3 or TRBV12-4 to TRBJ2-5; D may be TRBD1 or TRBD2 (7 bases each). CDR3 length equals 15 residues. V dropped 5 bases and J dropped 2 bases, with 15 bases sitting between them. The CDR3 is CASSPRGDSQETQYF. CDR3 nucleotide sequence: TGTGCCAGCAGTCCTCGGGGGGACAGTCAAGAGACCCAGTACTTC.

This clonotype was recorded many times. The rearrangement joins TRBV7-2 to TRBJ2-5, with a weak D call TRBD2 (6 bases). The germline V gene encodes CDR1 SGHTA and CDR2 FQGNSA. CDR3 size: 15 residues. Deletions cut 4 bases from V and 1 base from J, with 13 bases between. The DNA of the CDR3 is TGTGCCAGCAGCTCGCTCGGGACTGCCCAAGAGACCCAGTACTTC. Translating gives CASSSLGTAQETQYF.

This clonotype showed up many times. V is TRBV7-9 and J is TRBJ1-1; unclear D gene. Trimming took off 7 bases at V and 4 bases at J, with 13 bases between the two ends. Germline CDR1 and CDR2: SEHNR and FQNEAQ (reference sequence). CDR3 length equals 13 residues. The CDR3 loop reads CASMEGLSTEAFF. CDR3 bases: TGTGCCAGCATGGAGGGTTTGAGCACTGAAGCTTTCTTT.

In its sample, this clonotype was seen many times. V gene TRBV11-2 combines with J gene TRBJ1-1; D remains unclear. CDR3 length: 11 residues. Deletions cut 3 bases from V and 11 bases from J, with 10 bases between. Germline-derived CDR1 and CDR2 are SGHAT and FQNNGV. The DNA for the CDR3 is TGTGCCAGCAGCTTCGGCATTGATGCTTTCTTT. Translating it yields CASSFGIDAFF.

The sample holds many counts of this clonotype. V gene TRBV6-1 combines with J gene TRBJ2-2, with 10 bases matching TRBD1. Germline loops: CDR1 MNHNS, CDR2 SASEGT. V shed 6 bases, J shed 6 bases, and the junction held 4 bases outside the gene matches. The CDR3 sequence is 14 residues long. The CDR3 nucleotides read TGTGCCAGCAGACCTGGGACAGGGGCCGGGGAGCTGTTTTTT. Its translation is CASRPGTGAGELFF.

This clonotype was seen repeatedly, ten times or more. The genes are TRBV14 and TRBJ1-1; D ambiguous. From germline, CDR1 is SGHDN and CDR2 FVKESK. CDR3 length: 13 residues. V was pared by 0 bases and J by 5 bases, with 7 bases between. CDR3: CASSQELRTEAFF. The CDR3 DNA reads TGTGCCAGCAGCCAAGAACTCCGAACTGAAGCTTTCTTT.

This clonotype has at least ten counts. This chain links TRBV5-5 with TRBJ2-7; TRBD1 agrees at 7 bases. J lost 3 bases, V lost 5 bases, and 8 bases had no gene match. The CDR3 length is 14 residues. Germline values: CDR1 SGHKS, CDR2 YYEKEE (reference sequence). The CDR3 DNA sequence: TGTGCCAGCAGTAGACAGGGTGGAAGCTACGAGCAGTACTTC. As protein: CASSRQGGSYEQYF.

As for this clonotype: A much more abundant neighbour one base away suggests this may be a read error. The chain carries TRBV9 and TRBJ1-2; D unclear. Germline assignment: CDR1 SGDLS and CDR2 YYNGEE. The CDR3 spans 14 residues. V was clipped by 5 bases and J by 0 bases, with 11 bases between them. The CDR3 sequence is CASRAELANYGYTF. The DNA of the CDR3 is TGTGCCAGCAGAGCTGAACTAGCTAACTATGGCTACACCTTC. Full variable domain (outside the CDR3, taken from reference TRBV9 and TRBJ1-2): DSGVTQTPKHLITATGQRVTLRCSPRSGDLSVYWYQQSLDQGLQFLIQYYNGEERAKGNILERFSAQQFPDLHSELNLSSLELGDSALYFCASRAELANYGYTFGSGTRLTVV.

This clonotype was counted at least ten times. This chain links TRBV18 with TRBJ2-1; D is perhaps TRBD2 (5 bases). Germline CDR1 KGHSH, CDR2 LQKENI. The CDR3 is 13 residues long. The germline V and J ends were trimmed by 2 bases and 10 bases, with 12 bases remaining between them. CDR3: CASSPEGYGEQFF. DNA for the CDR3: TGTGCCAGCTCACCAGAGGGATATGGGGAGCAGTTCTTC.

This clonotype has at least ten counts. J is TRBJ2-2 and V is TRBV7-9; D could derive from TRBD1 or TRBD2 (5 bases each). Germline CDR1 reads SEHNR; CDR2 reads FQNEAQ (reference sequence). The V end was cut by 4 bases, the J end by 6 bases, with 15 bases between. The CDR3 totals 15 residues. The CDR3 bases are TGTGCCAGCAGCTGGATTTCCCAGGGAGCCGGGGAGCTGTTTTTT. Protein: CASSWISQGAGELFF.

Many counts were recorded for this clonotype. This chain joins TRBV5-1 and TRBJ2-3; D possibly corresponds to TRBD1 (6 bases). Trimming stripped 0 bases from V and 5 bases from J, with 10 bases between. Germline CDR1 and CDR2: SGHRS and YFSETQ. The CDR3 is made up of 14 amino acids. In nucleotides, the CDR3 is TGCGCCAGCAGCTTGGACAGGGAACAAGATACGCAGTATTTT. It specifies CASSLDREQDTQYF.

The chain links TRBV5-1 to TRBJ1-2, with D hard to call. Germline loops: CDR1 SGHRS, CDR2 YFSETQ. V lost 5 bases and J 5 bases, leaving 13 bases between the germline ends. This CDR3 comprises 13 residues. The chain's CDR3 is CASRVGGEYGYTF. CDR3 coding DNA: TGCGCCAGCAGGGTAGGTGGCGAGTATGGCTACACCTTC.

This clonotype was detected many times. V usage is TRBV5-1 and J usage is TRBJ2-1, with D unresolved. V was clipped by 1 base and J by 0 bases, with 8 bases between them. Germline V gene data show CDR1 as SGHRS and CDR2 as YFSETQ. The CDR3 consists of 15 residues. CDR3 residues: CASSLPHGSYNEQFF. CDR3 DNA: TGCGCCAGCAGCTTGCCCCATGGCTCCTACAATGAGCAGTTCTTC.

This clonotype occurred many times. The chain carries TRBV10-3 and TRBJ2-7; unclear D gene. The CDR3 contains 15 residues. V dropped 0 bases and J dropped 2 bases, with 11 bases sitting between them. CDR1 and CDR2 (germline): ENHRY, SYGVKD. The CDR3 loop is CAISESGRGTYEQYF. The CDR3 DNA is TGTGCCATCAGTGAGTCAGGACGCGGCACCTACGAGCAGTACTTC.

This clonotype has ten or more counts. The chain carries TRBV5-1 and TRBJ2-5; 8 bases agree with TRBD1. V lost 4 bases to trimming and J lost 3 bases; unmatched junction nucleotides: 8. Germline V lookup: CDR1 SGHRS, CDR2 YFSETQ. This CDR3 contains 15 residues. The CDR3 loop reads CASSEQPGQEETQYF. The DNA of the CDR3 is TGCGCCAGCAGCGAACAACCGGGACAGGAAGAGACCCAGTACTTC. Based on the CDR3 plus reference TRBV5-1 and TRBJ2-5, the full variable domain is KAGVTQTPRYLIKTRGQQVTLSCSPISGHRSVSWYQQTPGQGLQFLFEYFSETQRNKGNFPGRFSGRQFSNSRSEMNVSTLELGDSALYLCASSEQPGQEETQYFGPGTRLLVL.

This clonotype was seen many times. CDR3 DNA sequence: TGTGCCAGCAGCCAAGGATACCGGGTCCCTAACTATGGCTACACCTTC. Protein product: CASSQGYRVPNYGYTF. This chain connects TRBV3-1 to TRBJ1-2, with D unclear. The V end lost 1 base, the J end lost 0 bases, and 12 bases lay between the germline ends. From germline, CDR1 is LGHDT and CDR2 YNNKEL (reference sequence). This CDR3 comprises 16 residues.